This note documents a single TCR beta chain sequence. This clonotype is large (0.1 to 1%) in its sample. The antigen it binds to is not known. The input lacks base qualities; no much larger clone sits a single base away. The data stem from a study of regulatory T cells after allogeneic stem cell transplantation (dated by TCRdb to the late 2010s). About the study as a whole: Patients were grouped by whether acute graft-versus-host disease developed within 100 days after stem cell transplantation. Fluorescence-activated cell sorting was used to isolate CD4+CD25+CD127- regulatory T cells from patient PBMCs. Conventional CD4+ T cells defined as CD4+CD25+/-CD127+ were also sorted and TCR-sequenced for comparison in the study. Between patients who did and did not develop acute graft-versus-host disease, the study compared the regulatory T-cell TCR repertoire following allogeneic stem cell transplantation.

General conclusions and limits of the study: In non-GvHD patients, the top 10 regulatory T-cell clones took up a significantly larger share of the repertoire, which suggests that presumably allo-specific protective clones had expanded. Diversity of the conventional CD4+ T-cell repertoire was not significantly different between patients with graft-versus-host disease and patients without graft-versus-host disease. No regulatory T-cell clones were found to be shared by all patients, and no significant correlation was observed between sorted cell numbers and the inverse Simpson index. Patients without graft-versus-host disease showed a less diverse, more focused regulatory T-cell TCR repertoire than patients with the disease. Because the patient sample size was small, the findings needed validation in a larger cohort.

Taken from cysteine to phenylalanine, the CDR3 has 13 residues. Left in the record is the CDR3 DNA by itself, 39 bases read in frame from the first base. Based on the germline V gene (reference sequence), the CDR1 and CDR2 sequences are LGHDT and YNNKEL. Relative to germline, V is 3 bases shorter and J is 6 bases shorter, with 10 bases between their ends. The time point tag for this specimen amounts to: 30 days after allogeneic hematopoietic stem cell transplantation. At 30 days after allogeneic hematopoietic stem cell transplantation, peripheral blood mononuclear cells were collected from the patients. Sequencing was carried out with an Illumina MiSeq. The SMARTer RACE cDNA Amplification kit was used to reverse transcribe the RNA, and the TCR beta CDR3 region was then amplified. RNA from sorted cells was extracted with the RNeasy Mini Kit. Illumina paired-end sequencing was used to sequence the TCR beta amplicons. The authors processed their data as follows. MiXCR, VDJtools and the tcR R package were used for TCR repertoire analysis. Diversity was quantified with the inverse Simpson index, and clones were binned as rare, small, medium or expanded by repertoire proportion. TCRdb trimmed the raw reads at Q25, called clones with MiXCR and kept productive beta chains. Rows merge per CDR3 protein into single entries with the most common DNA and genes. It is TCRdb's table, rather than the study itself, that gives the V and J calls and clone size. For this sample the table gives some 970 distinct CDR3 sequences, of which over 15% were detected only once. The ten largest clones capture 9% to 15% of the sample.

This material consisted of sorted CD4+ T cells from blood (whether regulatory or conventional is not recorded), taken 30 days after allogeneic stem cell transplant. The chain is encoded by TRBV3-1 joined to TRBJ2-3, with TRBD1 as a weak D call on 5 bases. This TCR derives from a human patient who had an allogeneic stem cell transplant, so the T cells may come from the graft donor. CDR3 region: CASSQPGRDTQYF. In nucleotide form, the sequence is TGTGCCAGCAGCCAGCCAGGGCGGGATACGCAGTATTTT.